A single sample gave rise to the 31 T cell receptor beta chains below, sequenced in a study of identifying expanded T cells in peripheral blood. Data came from immunoSEQ multiplex PCR; TCRdb stores just in-frame clones and leaves some out. The table includes 65,000 to 95,000 clones, about 87% detected once. The sequenced material came from blood. The receptors derive from a person aged 18 to 75 in good health.

As to this clone: Distinct nucleotide sequences in the sample also encode this CDR3. The V and J genes are TRBV18 and TRBJ1-1; the match to TRBD1 covers 7 bases. J was trimmed by 2 bases and V by 3 bases; bases with no gene match: 3. Looked up from germline, CDR1 is KGHSH and CDR2 is LQKENI. This CDR3 spans 14 amino acids. The CDR3 nucleotides are TGTGCCAGCTCACCTCAGGGGGGTAACACTGAAGCTTTCTTT. Encoded protein: CASSPQGGNTEAFF.

The chain employs TRBV5-6 and TRBJ1-2; 8 positions agree with TRBD1. Germline CDR1 SGHDT, CDR2 YYEEEE. The trim removed 3 bases at V and 2 bases at J, leaving 9 bases unmatched. The CDR3 is made up of 16 amino acids. The CDR3 reads CASSSRRTGGNYGYTF. The CDR3 DNA reads TGTGCCAGCAGCTCGCGGCGAACAGGGGGGAACTATGGCTACACCTTC.

In this sample, this clone turned up a few times. V gene TRBV5-4 combines with J gene TRBJ2-1; D is possibly TRBD2 (7 bases). Germline V CDR1 and CDR2: SGHNT, YYREEE (reference sequence). The CDR3 sequence is 13 residues long. The V end lost 3 bases, the J end lost 7 bases, and 11 bases lay between the germline ends. DNA for the CDR3: TGTGCCAGCAGCTCGGGGGGCCAGAATGAGCAGTTCTTC. It translates to CASSSGGQNEQFF.

The chain is built from TRBV5-1 and TRBJ2-2; maybe TRBD2 (6 bases). The CDR3 runs to 15 residues. Trimming stripped 0 bases from V and 6 bases from J, with 12 bases between. Germline V CDR1 and CDR2: SGHRS, YFSETQ. The CDR3 DNA reads as TGCGCCAGCAGCTTGGAATTACCGGGGGCCGGGGAGCTGTTTTTT. It is translated as CASSLELPGAGELFF.

The chain recombines TRBV18 with TRBJ2-7; 8 bases agree with TRBD2. CDR1 and CDR2 (germline): KGHSH, LQKENI. The CDR3 spans 15 residues. V dropped 6 bases and J dropped 3; count of bases not matched to a gene: 10. CDR3 sequence: CASSLASGGVYEQYF. Here the CDR3 DNA reads TGTGCCAGCTCCCTGGCCAGCGGGGGAGTCTACGAGCAGTACTTC.

The chain links TRBV29-1 to TRBJ2-3; maybe TRBD1 (6 bases). The V end lost 5 bases, the J end lost 9 bases, and 12 bases lay between the germline ends. The germline V gene encodes CDR1 SQVTM and CDR2 ANQGSEA. There are 11 residues in the CDR3. CDR3 sequence: CSVPQGLTQYF. The CDR3 DNA reads as TGCAGCGTTCCCCAGGGGCTCACGCAGTATTTT.

This chain uses TRBV7-9 with TRBJ1-1, with D possibly being TRBD1 (6 bases). Looked up from germline, CDR1 is SEHNR and CDR2 is FQNEAQ (reference sequence). The V and J ends lost 7 bases and 6 bases respectively, with 15 bases between them. This CDR3 is built from 13 residues. CDR3 DNA sequence: TGTGCCAGCATCCCCCAGGGGATGCCTGAAGCTTTCTTT. Protein sequence: CASIPQGMPEAFF. The full variable domain, completed using reference TRBV7-9 and TRBJ1-1, is DTGVSQNPRHKITKRGQNVTFRCDPISEHNRLYWYRQTLGQGPEFLTYFQNEAQLEKSRLLSDRFSAERPKGSFSTLEIQRTEQGDSAMYLCASIPQGMPEAFFGQGTRLTVV.

A few counts support this clone. The chain couples TRBV30 to TRBJ2-5; TRBD1 aligns across 8 bases. Trimming took 2 bases from V and 3 from J; bases not matched to a gene: 8. The CDR3 consists of 15 residues. From germline, CDR1 is GTSNPN and CDR2 SVGIG (reference sequence). CDR3 residues: CAWSRKDRGKETQYF. CDR3 nucleotides: TGTGCCTGGAGTCGGAAAGACAGGGGAAAAGAGACCCAGTACTTC.

The chain is built from TRBV14 and TRBJ2-5; D remains unclear. V was clipped by 1 base and J by 8 bases, with 14 bases between them. The germline gives CDR1 SGHDN, CDR2 FVKESK. CDR3 length: 14 amino acids. The CDR3 sequence is CASSQASDLDTQYF. The CDR3 nucleotides read TGTGCCAGCAGCCAAGCATCAGACCTTGATACCCAGTACTTC.

The V gene is TRBV5-1, the J gene TRBJ1-1; D is unclear. This CDR3 spans 12 amino acids. The V gene's germline CDR1 is SGHRS and CDR2 YFSETQ. V was clipped by 0 bases and J by 3 bases, with 3 bases between them. CDR3 sequence (DNA): TGCGCCAGCAGCTTGGGGTACACTGAAGCTTTCTTT. This codes for CASSLGYTEAFF.

This clone showed up just once. The chain combines TRBV27 with TRBJ2-2; perhaps D is TRBD1 or TRBD2 (6 bases each). The CDR3 runs to 19 residues. Trimming removed 5 bases at V and 2 bases at J, with 24 bases between. The germline V gene has CDR1 MNHEY and CDR2 SMNVEV (reference sequence). CDR3 loop: CASSLKGGYITTNTGELFF. DNA for the CDR3: TGTGCCAGCAGTCTTAAGGGGGGCTACATTACTACTAACACCGGGGAGCTGTTTTTT.

The chain joins TRBV7-2 to TRBJ2-7; a possible D gene is TRBD2 (6 bases). V lost 0 bases and J lost 2, with 11 bases in between. Germline V gene lookup returns CDR1 SGHTA and CDR2 FQGNSA. The CDR3 is made up of 15 amino acids. CDR3 coding DNA: TGTGCCAGCAGCTTAGCGAGCGGGCAGACCTACGAGCAGTACTTC. It specifies CASSLASGQTYEQYF.

This rearrangement joins TRBV7-9 to TRBJ2-3, with TRBD2 matching 11 bases. The CDR3 contains 18 residues. The junction had 11 bases not matched to a gene; V was cut back by 2 bases and J by 4 bases. The germline V gene encodes CDR1 SEHNR and CDR2 FQNEAQ (reference sequence). The CDR3 reads CASSLLLLAGEVADTQYF. CDR3 sequence (DNA): TGTGCCAGCAGCTTACTACTACTAGCGGGAGAAGTAGCAGATACGCAGTATTTT.

The gene calls are TRBV7-2 and TRBJ1-3; D gene unclear. V dropped 1 base and J dropped 7 bases, with 5 bases sitting between them. Germline CDR1 reads SGHTA; CDR2 reads FQGNSA. The CDR3 runs to 12 residues. This CDR3 is CASSLGVNTIYF. The CDR3 region has the DNA TGTGCCAGCAGCTTAGGGGTCAACACCATATATTTT. The complete variable domain, with remaining parts taken from reference TRBV7-2 and TRBJ1-3, reads GAGVSQSPSNKVTEKGKDVELRCDPISGHTALYWYRQSLGQGLEFLIYFQGNSAPDKSGLPSDRFSAERTGGSVSTLTIQRTQQEDSAVYLCASSLGVNTIYFGEGSWLTVV.

Turning to this clone: Other nucleotide sequences from this sample produce the same CDR3. The chain carries TRBV29-1 and TRBJ1-4; the match to TRBD1 covers 9 bases. Germline lookup yields CDR1 SQVTM and CDR2 ANQGSEA. This CDR3 region has 12 residues. The junction had 4 bases not matched to a gene; V was cut back by 6 bases and J by 8 bases. The CDR3 bases are TGCAGCGTCGCCACAGGGGGCGAAAAACTGTTTTTT. Translated: CSVATGGEKLFF. Full variable domain (remainder filled in from reference TRBV29-1 and TRBJ1-4): SAVISQKPSRDICQRGTSLTIQCQVDSQVTMMFWYRQQPGQSLTLIATANQGSEATYESGFVIDKFPISRPNLTFSTLTVSNMSPEDSSIYLCSVATGGEKLFFGSGTQLSVL.

The genes are TRBV9 and TRBJ2-1; the D gene is possibly TRBD2 (6 bases). Between the trimmed V and J ends, which lost 4 bases and 5 bases, there was a span of 13 bases. The CDR3 extends over 14 amino acids. Per the germline V gene, CDR1 is SGDLS and CDR2 is YYNGEE. CDR3 residues: CASSPYWGDNEQFF. For the CDR3, the DNA is TGTGCCAGCAGCCCTTACTGGGGGGACAATGAGCAGTTCTTC. Full variable domain (remainder filled in from reference TRBV9 and TRBJ2-1): DSGVTQTPKHLITATGQRVTLRCSPRSGDLSVYWYQQSLDQGLQFLIQYYNGEERAKGNILERFSAQQFPDLHSELNLSSLELGDSALYFCASSPYWGDNEQFFGPGTRLTVL.

The J gene is TRBJ1-2, the V gene TRBV30, with D uncertain. The CDR3 has 12 amino acids. The germline V gene encodes CDR1 GTSNPN and CDR2 SVGIG (reference sequence). V was pared by 5 bases and J by 5 bases, with 12 bases between. Here the CDR3 reads CAWRVGIYGYTF. Here the CDR3 DNA reads TGTGCCTGGCGGGTTGGAATTTATGGCTACACCTTC.

The J gene is TRBJ1-5, the V gene TRBV19; D is possibly TRBD1 (5 bases). CDR3 length: 15 residues. V lost 4 bases and J lost 7, with 17 bases in between. Germline V gene lookup returns CDR1 LNHDA and CDR2 SQIVND (reference sequence). The CDR3 here is CASSRRGGFPQPQHF. CDR3 sequence (DNA): TGTGCCAGTAGTAGGAGGGGAGGGTTTCCCCAGCCCCAGCATTTT.

This rearrangement joins TRBV29-1 to TRBJ2-7; D not certain. Trimming removed 3 bases from V and 6 bases from J, with 12 bases in between. The CDR3 has 12 residues. CDR1 and CDR2 (germline): SQVTM, ANQGSEA. The DNA for the CDR3 is TGCAGCGTTGACGGGCCTGTGGGCGAGCAGTACTTC. This translates into CSVDGPVGEQYF.

The chain carries TRBV19 and TRBJ1-1; no reliable D call. Germline CDR1 LNHDA, CDR2 SQIVND (reference sequence). Trimming left V 4 bases short and J 5 bases short, with 14 bases between. The CDR3 extends over 14 amino acids. DNA for the CDR3: TGTGCCAGTAGTAAACAGATGCCGGGGACTGAAGCTTTCTTT. Translation: CASSKQMPGTEAFF.

The gene calls are TRBV10-3 and TRBJ2-5, with D perhaps assigned TRBD1 or TRBD2 (6 bases each). CDR3 size: 15 residues. Germline V lookup: CDR1 ENHRY, CDR2 SYGVKD. V was clipped by 0 bases and J by 3 bases, with 11 bases between them. The CDR3 nucleotides read TGTGCCATCAGTGAGTCTCCGGGGGCGAAAGAGACCCAGTACTTC. This codes for CAISESPGAKETQYF.

This clone came up once. The CDR3 DNA follows: TGTGCCAGCAGCCATATGGCCGGGACAGCGACAGTAAATGAGCAGTTCTTC. Protein sequence: CASSHMAGTATVNEQFF. The chain joins TRBV7-2 to TRBJ2-1; 7 nucleotides match TRBD1. The length of the CDR3 is 17 residues. CDR1 is SGHTA and CDR2 is FQGNSA in the germline V gene. V shed 5 bases and J 7 bases; nucleotides not matched to a gene: 17.

The chain recombines TRBV19 with TRBJ2-1; a possible D gene is TRBD1 (5 bases). V dropped 5 bases and J dropped 0 bases, with 11 bases sitting between them. CDR1 and CDR2 from the germline V gene are LNHDA and SQIVND (reference sequence). This CDR3 is built from 15 residues. As DNA, the CDR3 is TGTGCCAGTAGTCCGGACACACGCTCCTACAATGAGCAGTTCTTC. Translated, it gives CASSPDTRSYNEQFF.

The J gene is TRBJ1-1, the V gene TRBV19; maybe TRBD1 (5 bases). This CDR3 is built from 13 residues. Trimming cost V 5 bases and J 0 bases, with 7 bases left between them. Germline V gene sequence: CDR1 LNHDA, CDR2 SQIVND (reference sequence). CDR3 coding DNA: TGTGCCAGTAGTTGGGGGGTGAACACTGAAGCTTTCTTT. As protein: CASSWGVNTEAFF.

In this sample, this clone turned up once. This chain joins TRBV30 and TRBJ1-1; D is unclear. Germline CDR1 reads GTSNPN; CDR2 reads SVGIG (reference sequence). The CDR3 has 13 residues. V was cut by 0 bases and J by 0 bases, with 5 bases left in between. The chain's CDR3 is CAWSVRLNTEAFF. The CDR3 DNA is TGTGCCTGGAGTGTACGGTTGAACACTGAAGCTTTCTTT.

The CDR3 bases are TGCGCCAGCAGCTTTTTAGGGGAGAACACTGAAGCTTTCTTT. This sequence encodes CASSFLGENTEAFF. The chain links TRBV5-1 to TRBJ1-1, with D possibly being TRBD1 (5 bases). Trimming cost V 2 bases and J 1 base, with 9 bases left between them. The CDR3 spans 14 residues. From germline, CDR1 is SGHRS and CDR2 YFSETQ.

The J gene is TRBJ1-6, the V gene TRBV4-2; TRBD1 aligns across 8 bases. The CDR3 has 15 amino acids. The trim removed 0 bases at V and 7 bases at J, leaving 2 bases unmatched. In germline, CDR1 is LGHNA, CDR2 YNFKEQ. CDR3 nucleotide sequence: TGTGCCAGCAGCCAAGAGGACAGGGAAAATTCACCCCTCCACTTT. Translated: CASSQEDRENSPLHF.

This clone was counted only a few times. The chain has TRBV10-3 and TRBJ2-1; 7 bases are shared with TRBD1. The CDR3 sequence is 14 residues long. Unmatched junction bases numbered 6, after V lost 5 bases and J lost 5 bases. Germline V gene data show CDR1 as ENHRY and CDR2 as SYGVKD. CDR3: CAISTRDSNNEQFF. CDR3 bases: TGTGCCATCAGTACCCGGGACAGTAACAATGAGCAGTTCTTC.

The chain uses TRBV6-1 and TRBJ2-3, with TRBD2 identical over 7 bases. This CDR3 contains 14 residues. The V gene end was trimmed by 8 bases and the J gene end by 0 bases; junction bases not matched to a gene: 5. The germline CDR1 and CDR2 sequences are MNHNS and SASEGT. In DNA form, the CDR3 reads TGTGCCAGCTCCCCAGCGGGAAGCACAGATACGCAGTATTTT. This encodes CASSPAGSTDTQYF.

This chain uses TRBV15 with TRBJ1-1; D is perhaps TRBD1 (5 bases). Trimming removed 3 bases at V and 4 bases at J, with 15 bases between. The CDR3 runs to 15 residues. CDR1 and CDR2 from the germline V gene are LNHNV and YYDKDF (reference sequence). The CDR3 protein is CATSSIAGYRTEAFF. The CDR3 DNA follows: TGTGCCACCAGCAGTATAGCAGGGTATCGCACTGAAGCTTTCTTT. Complete variable domain (other parts from reference TRBV15 and TRBJ1-1): DAMVIQNPRYQVTQFGKPVTLSCSQTLNHNVMYWYQQKSSQAPKLLFHYYDKDFNNEADTPDNFQSRRPNTSFCFLDIRSPGLGDTAMYLCATSSIAGYRTEAFFGQGTRLTVV.

The rearrangement links TRBV10-3 to TRBJ2-6, with 7 bases lining up with TRBD1. CDR1 is ENHRY and CDR2 is SYGVKD in the germline V gene. Trimming cost V 6 bases and J 1 base; bases outside gene matches: 6. CDR3 size: 16 residues. Here the CDR3 reads CAIRKNRGSGANVLTF. In nucleotides, the CDR3 is TGTGCCATCAGAAAGAACAGGGGATCTGGGGCCAACGTCCTGACTTTC.